A single sample gave rise to the 31 T cell receptor beta chains below, sequenced in a study of blood T cell repertoires in COVID-19. Profiled with immunoSEQ multiplex PCR; TCRdb holds only in-frame clones, not every one. The sample holds fewer than 40,000 clones, about 90% seen once. The sample taken for sequencing was peripheral blood. These receptors came from a human donor in a cohort sampled during active COVID-19.

J is TRBJ2-5 and V is TRBV5-1, with D perhaps matching TRBD2 (6 bases). This CDR3 has 16 residues. Trimming left V 0 bases short and J 1 base short, with 13 bases between. Looked up from germline, CDR1 is SGHRS and CDR2 is YFSETQ. The CDR3 reads CASSLVGGTAQETQYF. The CDR3 DNA reads as TGCGCCAGCAGCTTGGTCGGGGGAACGGCCCAAGAGACCCAGTACTTC.

The rearrangement links TRBV7-2 to TRBJ1-1, with 8 bases identical to TRBD1. In germline, CDR1 is SGHTA, CDR2 FQGNSA. The CDR3 is 15 residues long. The J segment lost 3 bases and the V segment lost 5 bases, leaving 8 bases of the junction unmatched. The CDR3 DNA sequence: TGTGCCAGCAGCAAGGACAGGGTCCGGGACACTGAAGCTTTCTTT. Translation gives CASSKDRVRDTEAFF.

DNA of the CDR3: TGTGCCAGCAGTAAAACAGGGAACACTGAAGCTTTCTTT. This codes for CASSKTGNTEAFF. The gene calls are TRBV12-3 or TRBV12-4 and TRBJ1-1, with a tentative D call TRBD1 (5 bases). CDR3 length equals 13 residues. Trimming removed 5 bases from V and 1 base from J, with 8 bases in between.

The chain couples TRBV6-5 to TRBJ1-1; D remains ambiguous. V was shortened by 2 bases and J by 1 base, with 11 bases between the two germline ends. This CDR3 is built from 15 residues. Germline loops: CDR1 MNHEY, CDR2 SVGAGI. Here the CDR3 reads CASSYARSTNTEAFF. The CDR3 bases are TGTGCCAGCAGTTACGCCAGGTCAACGAACACTGAAGCTTTCTTT.

The chain recombines TRBV19 with TRBJ2-2; TRBD2 matches at 13 bases. V was pared by 8 bases and J by 7 bases, with 16 bases of the junction left unmatched. The CDR3 runs 18 residues. Germline V gene data show CDR1 as LNHDA and CDR2 as SQIVND (reference sequence). CDR3 sequence: CASSKPGLAGVRSGELFF. In nucleotides, the CDR3 is TGTGCCAGTTCCAAGCCCGGACTAGCGGGAGTCAGGAGCGGGGAGCTGTTTTTT.

The genes are TRBV6-5 and TRBJ2-1; D not resolved. The germline V gene encodes CDR1 MNHEY and CDR2 SVGAGI. Trimming took off 5 bases at V and 2 bases at J, with 10 bases between the two ends. The CDR3 is made up of 14 amino acids. CDR3 nucleotide sequence: TGTGCCAGCAGTCCCTTTCAGACCTACAATGAGCAGTTCTTC. Amino acids: CASSPFQTYNEQFF.

The V gene is TRBV2, the J gene TRBJ1-6; unclear D gene. Germline lookup yields CDR1 SNHLY and CDR2 FYNNEI. Trimming removed 7 bases at V and 9 bases at J, with 13 bases between. The CDR3 is made up of 13 amino acids. Here the CDR3 DNA reads TGTGCCAGCAACGGGGAGATCCTTTCACCCCTCCACTTT. This sequence encodes CASNGEILSPLHF.

About this clone itself: This specimen includes other DNA sequences encoding the same CDR3. J is TRBJ1-2 and V is TRBV19; 8 bases are a match to TRBD1. Germline lookup yields CDR1 LNHDA and CDR2 SQIVND (reference sequence). Unmatched junction bases numbered 7, after V lost 6 bases and J lost 4 bases. This CDR3 contains 14 residues. CDR3 region: CASSPRGQGYGYTF. The CDR3 nucleotides read TGTGCCAGTAGCCCTCGAGGACAGGGCTATGGCTACACCTTC.

V is TRBV5-8 and J is TRBJ1-3; D is ambiguous. The V end lost 1 base, the J end lost 0 bases, and 14 bases lay between the germline ends. The CDR3 runs to 17 residues. Germline V gene sequence: CDR1 SGHTS, CDR2 YDEGEE. This chain's CDR3 is CASSLIRQTISGNTIYF. CDR3 sequence (DNA): TGTGCCAGCAGCTTGATACGGCAGACAATCTCTGGAAACACCATATATTTT.

The chain uses TRBV10-3 and TRBJ2-1, with D possibly TRBD2 on 6 matching bases. The CDR3 runs 15 residues. Germline V gene data show CDR1 as ENHRY and CDR2 as SYGVKD. Trimming left V 6 bases short and J 8 bases short, with 20 bases between. CDR3 amino acids: CAISYRDSNVDEQFF. CDR3 nucleotide sequence: TGTGCCATCAGCTACCGGGACTCGAACGTCGATGAGCAGTTCTTC.

The chain employs TRBV5-1 and TRBJ2-1; D perhaps matches TRBD1 (6 bases). The V and J ends lost 4 bases and 6 bases respectively, with 17 bases between them. The germline V gene has CDR1 SGHRS and CDR2 YFSETQ. This CDR3 has 15 residues. CDR3 loop: CASSQDSPGANEQFF. The CDR3 region has the DNA TGCGCCAGCAGCCAAGACAGCCCAGGGGCCAATGAGCAGTTCTTC. Full variable domain (missing parts from reference TRBV5-1 and TRBJ2-1): KAGVTQTPRYLIKTRGQQVTLSCSPISGHRSVSWYQQTPGQGLQFLFEYFSETQRNKGNFPGRFSGRQFSNSRSEMNVSTLELGDSALYLCASSQDSPGANEQFFGPGTRLTVL.

The rearrangement joins TRBV28 to TRBJ2-4; D ambiguous. The length of the CDR3 is 16 residues. Germline assignment: CDR1 MDHEN and CDR2 SYDVKM. The V end lost 2 bases, the J end lost 0 bases, and 11 bases lay between the germline ends. CDR3 amino acids: CASSLMVTLAKNIQYF. CDR3 nucleotides: TGTGCCAGCAGTTTAATGGTGACTCTAGCCAAAAACATTCAGTACTTC.

The chain links TRBV3-1 (or the pseudogene TRBV3-2) to TRBJ1-5, with TRBD1 as a possible D gene (5 bases). CDR3 length: 13 amino acids. Germline V CDR1 and CDR2: LGHDT, YNNKEL (reference sequence). The germline V and J ends were trimmed by 4 bases and 6 bases, with 10 bases remaining between them. The CDR3 DNA is TGTGCCAGCAGCCGGGGGGGGACTCAGCCCCAGCATTTT. Its translation: CASSRGGTQPQHF.

The chain recombines TRBV30 with TRBJ1-1; TRBD1 is a possible D gene (6 bases). This CDR3 spans 13 amino acids. V lost 4 bases to trimming and J lost 3 bases, with 12 bases between them. CDR1 GTSNPN and CDR2 SVGIG come from the germline V gene (reference sequence). CDR3 bases: TGTGCCTGGACGAAGGGGGGGCACACTGAAGCTTTCTTT. Translated, it gives CAWTKGGHTEAFF.

This clone was seen a single time. V is TRBV5-1 and J is TRBJ2-3; D is unresolved. The CDR3 has 15 amino acids. Germline CDR1 is SGHRS and CDR2 is YFSETQ. V gave up 2 bases and J gave up 3 bases, with 13 bases separating them. The DNA for the CDR3 is TGCGCCAGCAGCTTCGATCCTGGCTTGACAGATACGCAGTATTTT. The encoded protein is CASSFDPGLTDTQYF.

V is TRBV29-1 and J is TRBJ2-5, with D tentatively TRBD1 (6 bases). CDR3 length equals 18 residues. Per germline, CDR1 SQVTM and CDR2 ANQGSEA. The V and J ends lost 0 bases and 1 base respectively, with 21 bases between them. The CDR3 nucleotides read TGCAGCGTTGAAGAGTTTTTACAGGGCCCCGCCTTCCAAGAGACCCAGTACTTC. Residues: CSVEEFLQGPAFQETQYF.

The V gene is TRBV19, the J gene TRBJ2-1; 10 nucleotides match TRBD2. V shed 7 bases, J shed 8 bases, and the junction held 5 bases outside the gene matches. The CDR3 length is 13 residues. CDR1 and CDR2 from the germline V gene are LNHDA and SQIVND (reference sequence). The CDR3 here is CASNRAGGDEQFF. As DNA, the CDR3 is TGTGCCAGTAACAGAGCGGGAGGGGATGAGCAGTTCTTC.

V gene TRBV19 combines with J gene TRBJ1-4; 8 positions match TRBD1. Germline CDR1 reads LNHDA; CDR2 reads SQIVND (reference sequence). The CDR3 sequence is 15 residues long. The trim removed 4 bases at V and 8 bases at J, leaving 9 bases unmatched. Here the CDR3 reads CASSTTQGAGEKLFF. CDR3 nucleotides: TGTGCCAGTAGTACCACCCAGGGGGCTGGAGAAAAACTGTTTTTT.

The chain employs TRBV5-1 and TRBJ1-1; unclear D gene. This CDR3 spans 14 amino acids. Germline assignment: CDR1 SGHRS and CDR2 YFSETQ. Trimming cost V 2 bases and J 0 bases, with 8 bases left between them. CDR3 protein: CASSLSGLNTEAFF. The CDR3 DNA is TGCGCCAGCAGCTTATCGGGTTTGAACACTGAAGCTTTCTTT.

The CDR3 loop reads CASSDVNSPLHF. Written as DNA, the CDR3 is TGTGCCAGCAGTGACGTTAATTCACCCCTCCACTTT. The chain uses TRBV25-1 and TRBJ1-6, with no clear D. The V gene's germline CDR1 is MGHDK and CDR2 SYGVNS. The CDR3 covers 12 residues. V dropped 3 bases and J dropped 6 bases, with 3 bases sitting between them.

This chain connects TRBV27 to TRBJ2-3, with TRBD2 as a possible D gene (5 bases). CDR3 length equals 15 residues. Looked up from germline, CDR1 is MNHEY and CDR2 is SMNVEV (reference sequence). Trimming removed 6 bases from V and 2 bases from J, with 15 bases in between. Here the CDR3 DNA reads TGTGCCAGCAGCCCGGGTGGACTGTACACAGATACGCAGTATTTT. As protein: CASSPGGLYTDTQYF.

The chain's CDR3 is CASKTSGGAYNEQFF. The CDR3 bases are TGTGCCAGCAAGACTAGCGGGGGTGCCTACAATGAGCAGTTCTTC. The V gene is TRBV2, the J gene TRBJ2-1, with 12 bases aligning to TRBD2. Germline V gene sequence: CDR1 SNHLY, CDR2 FYNNEI. The CDR3 totals 15 residues. With 7 bases clipped from V and 2 bases from J, the junction kept 3 bases outside the gene matches.

The chain joins TRBV7-6 to TRBJ1-1, with a tentative D call TRBD1 (5 bases). Germline assignment: CDR1 SGHVS and CDR2 FNYEAQ. The CDR3 is 14 residues long. Trimming left V 0 bases short and J 9 bases short, with 14 bases between. DNA of the CDR3: TGTGCCAGCAGCTTAGCGCAGGTGGGACTAAAAGCTTTCTTT. This gives the protein CASSLAQVGLKAFF.

This clone was picked up one time. Compared with germline, one end of the junction differs, possibly owing to a read error. The genes are TRBV7-9 and TRBJ2-3; TRBD2 matches at 9 bases. CDR1 and CDR2 from the germline V gene are SEHNR and FQNEAQ (reference sequence). The CDR3 spans 14 residues. The CDR3 loop is CASTLAGATDTQYF. For the CDR3, the DNA is TGTGCCAGCACCTTAGCGGGGGCCACAGATACGCAGTATTTT.

V is TRBV11-3 and J is TRBJ2-1, with a possible D match to TRBD1 (5 bases). In germline, CDR1 is SGHNT, CDR2 YENEEA. The CDR3 covers 13 residues. Trimming removed 5 bases at V and 7 bases at J, with 12 bases between. The CDR3, as DNA: TGTGCCAGCAGCCCCGTCCAGGGTAATGAGCAGTTCTTC. Translated, it gives CASSPVQGNEQFF.

This chain links TRBV5-5 with TRBJ2-5, with TRBD1 matching over 9 bases. This CDR3 spans 17 amino acids. CDR1 and CDR2 (germline): SGHKS, YYEKEE (reference sequence). The ends lost 5 bases at V and 0 bases at J; junction bases unmatched: 11. CDR3 DNA: TGTGCCAGCAGACTCCTCCCCGGGACAGGGTACCAAGAGACCCAGTACTTC. As protein: CASRLLPGTGYQETQYF.

The rearrangement links TRBV19 to TRBJ1-6; D gene unclear. Germline CDR1 is LNHDA and CDR2 is SQIVND (reference sequence). Trimming left V 7 bases short and J 9 bases short, with 19 bases between. This CDR3 has 15 residues. The CDR3 DNA sequence: TGTGCCAGTAAGGTGGGCAAGACGGTAGGTTCACCCCTCCACTTT. Its translation is CASKVGKTVGSPLHF.

The V and J genes are TRBV15 and TRBJ1-1; no firm D call. Trimming stripped 2 bases from V and 3 bases from J, with 22 bases between. Germline V gene sequence: CDR1 LNHNV, CDR2 YYDKDF (reference sequence). This CDR3 spans 18 amino acids. DNA for the CDR3: TGTGCCACCAGCAGAAGATTCGGGGATCGGAACGGATACACTGAAGCTTTCTTT. It encodes CATSRRFGDRNGYTEAFF. The complete variable domain, with remaining parts taken from reference TRBV15 and TRBJ1-1, reads DAMVIQNPRYQVTQFGKPVTLSCSQTLNHNVMYWYQQKSSQAPKLLFHYYDKDFNNEADTPDNFQSRRPNTSFCFLDIRSPGLGDTAMYLCATSRRFGDRNGYTEAFFGQGTRLTVV.

The V call is TRBV3-1 (or the pseudogene TRBV3-2), the J call TRBJ2-7, with a tentative D call TRBD2 (6 bases). The length of the CDR3 is 13 residues. Trimming took 8 bases from V and 2 from J, leaving 13 bases between them. CDR1 is LGHDT and CDR2 is YNNKEL in the germline V gene (reference sequence). The CDR3 DNA reads as TGTGCCAGCGCGGAGGGTTTCACCTACGAGCAGTACGTC. Its translation is CASAEGFTYEQYV.

The V call is TRBV19, the J call TRBJ2-7; 9 nucleotides align to TRBD1. Germline CDR1 is LNHDA and CDR2 is SQIVND (reference sequence). The CDR3 totals 13 residues. J lost 3 bases, V lost 3 bases, and 0 bases had no gene match. The CDR3 is CASSMGQGYEQYV. DNA of the CDR3: TGTGCCAGTAGTATGGGACAGGGCTACGAGCAGTACGTC.

The genes are TRBV5-1 and TRBJ2-1, with 8 positions matching TRBD2. Germline assignment: CDR1 SGHRS and CDR2 YFSETQ. Losses at the gene ends were 2 bases for V and 7 bases for J; bases not matched to a gene: 8. The CDR3 loop spans 15 amino acids. The CDR3 reads CASSFKSGGGNEQFF. The CDR3 nucleotides read TGCGCCAGCAGCTTTAAAAGCGGGGGAGGGAATGAGCAGTTCTTC.